The 3 T cell receptor beta chains listed next were all sequenced from one sample in a study of T cell responses to AZD1222 COVID-19 vaccine. Only in-frame clones appear in the TCRdb table, and some are missing; sequencing was by immunoSEQ multiplex PCR. The repertoire holds over 100,000 clones, with about nine tenths as singletons. Specimen: peripheral blood, collected 28 days after the second AZD1222 dose. The receptors here all came from an adult who received the AZD1222 COVID-19 vaccine.

J is TRBJ1-5 and V is TRBV28; 7 bases are a match to TRBD1. CDR1 MDHEN and CDR2 SYDVKM come from the germline V gene. V dropped 8 bases and J dropped 9; count of bases not matched to a gene: 10. This CDR3 has 13 amino acids. The CDR3 region has the DNA TGTGCCAGCGGGTTGGGACAGTCTTTGCCCCAGCATTTT. Translated: CASGLGQSLPQHF. Variable domain in full (rest from reference TRBV28 and TRBJ1-5): DVKVTQSSRYLVKRTGEKVFLECVQDMDHENMFWYRQDPGLGLRLIYFSYDVKMKEKGDIPEGYSVSREKKERFSLILESASTNQTSMYLCASGLGQSLPQHFGDGTRLSIL.

The chain is built from TRBV2 and TRBJ2-7; D remains ambiguous. Germline values: CDR1 SNHLY, CDR2 FYNNEI. Between the trimmed V and J ends, which lost 8 bases and 3 bases, there was a span of 11 bases. CDR3 size: 12 residues. The DNA for the CDR3 is TGTGCCAGCGCCCCCGACGGCTACGAGCAGTACTTC. Protein sequence: CASAPDGYEQYF. The full variable domain, rest sourced from reference TRBV2 and TRBJ2-7, is EPEVTQTPSHQVTQMGQEVILRCVPISNHLYFYWYRQILGQKVEFLVSFYNNEISEKSEIFDDQFSVERPDGSNFTLKIRSTKLEDSAMYFCASAPDGYEQYFGPGTRLTVT.

A remark on this clone: Germline is not matched at one junction end, which may reflect a read error. This chain links TRBV6-2 or TRBV6-3 with TRBJ2-3; 7 nucleotides align to TRBD2. Germline CDR1 MNHEY, CDR2 SVGEGT. The CDR3 is 16 residues long. The DNA of the CDR3 is TGTGCCAGCAGTTCTCTACTAGCGCCAAGCACAGATGCGCAGTATTTT. Its translation is CASSSLLAPSTDAQYF.